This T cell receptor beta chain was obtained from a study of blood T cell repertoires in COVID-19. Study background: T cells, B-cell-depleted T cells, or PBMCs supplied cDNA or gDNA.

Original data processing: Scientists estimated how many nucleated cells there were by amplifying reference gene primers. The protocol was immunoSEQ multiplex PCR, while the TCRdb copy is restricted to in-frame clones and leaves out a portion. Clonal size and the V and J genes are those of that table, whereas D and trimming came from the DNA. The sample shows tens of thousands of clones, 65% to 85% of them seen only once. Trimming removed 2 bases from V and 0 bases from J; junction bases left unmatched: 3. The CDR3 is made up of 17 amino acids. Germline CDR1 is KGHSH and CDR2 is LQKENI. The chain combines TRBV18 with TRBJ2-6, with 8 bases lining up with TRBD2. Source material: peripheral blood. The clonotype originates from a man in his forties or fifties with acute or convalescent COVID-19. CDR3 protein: CASSPGLAFSGANVLTF. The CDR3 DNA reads TGTGCCAGCTCACCAGGACTAGCCTTCTCTGGGGCCAACGTCCTGACTTTC.